The clone carrying this T cell receptor (beta chain) was recorded once. The antigen is not known. These data are taken from a study of shared clonotypes between healthy human individuals. Findings and caveats of the study: Lower generation probabilities were found for non-shared clonotypes than for those shared by all four donors. Among a handful of donors, roughly 5% of naive CD4 clonotypes were found in common.

At deep level, the assay was performed. In the original analysis: Filtering of immunoSEQ junctional sequences could not match full-length read filtering. The repertoire was sequenced with immunoSEQ multiplex PCR; TCRdb's copy has only in-frame clones and lacks some. V and J calls plus clone size are reproduced from that table; the DNA served to infer D and trimming. The repertoire holds some 650,000 clones, with around 97% as singletons. The sequence came from a woman under 40 in good health. Sequencing input: naive CD4+ T cells sorted from blood. The subset is: CD45RA+ positively selected.

The CDR3 DNA reads TGTGCCAGCTCACACTCGAGTTATCACAGGGCTGGGGCCAACGTCCTGACTTTC. Translating gives CASSHSSYHRAGANVLTF. This sequence joins TRBV18 and TRBJ2-6, with a weak D call TRBD1 (6 bases). The CDR3 totals 18 residues. V shed 4 bases and J shed 2 bases, with 18 bases lying between them. Germline V gene lookup returns CDR1 KGHSH and CDR2 LQKENI.